Listed here are 16 T cell receptor beta chains from one sample, sequenced in a study of blood T cell repertoires in COVID-19. The protocol was immunoSEQ multiplex PCR, while the TCRdb copy is restricted to in-frame clones and leaves out a portion. The sample holds 90,000 to 110,000 clones, 80% seen once. The sequenced sample consisted of peripheral blood. The receptors derive from a human donor in a cohort sampled during active or convalescent COVID-19.

The CDR3 region is CASRSPGGVSYEGYTF. The CDR3 region has the DNA TGTGCCAGTCGAAGCCCGGGGGGGGTTTCTTACGAGGGCTACACCTTC. The chain links TRBV19 to TRBJ1-2; D may be TRBD1 (5 bases). CDR3 size: 16 residues. The V and J ends lost 8 bases and 8 bases respectively, with 27 bases between them. CDR1 is LNHDA, CDR2 SQIVND, per germline (reference sequence).

The rearrangement links TRBV3-1 (or the pseudogene TRBV3-2) to TRBJ1-1; D is perhaps TRBD1 (5 bases). This CDR3 spans 14 amino acids. CDR1 and CDR2 from the germline V gene are LGHDT and YNNKEL (reference sequence). The V end was cut by 4 bases, the J end by 7 bases, with 16 bases between. This CDR3 is CASSLSGSGNEAFF. DNA of the CDR3: TGTGCCAGCAGCCTTTCAGGGAGCGGGAATGAAGCTTTCTTT.

V is TRBV4-1 and J is TRBJ1-3, with D hard to call. Germline V gives CDR1 MGHRA, CDR2 YSYEKL. This CDR3 has 17 amino acids. Trimming removed 1 base from V and 4 bases from J, with 17 bases in between. CDR3 residues: CASSQVGKIDAGNTIYF. The CDR3 DNA follows: TGCGCCAGCAGCCAAGTCGGGAAAATCGATGCCGGAAACACCATATATTTT.

V gene TRBV9 combines with J gene TRBJ2-3, with D perhaps matching TRBD1 (6 bases). With 3 bases removed from V and 3 bases from J, the gap between germline ends came to 23 bases. This CDR3 has 18 residues. CDR1 is SGDLS, CDR2 YYNGEE, per germline. The CDR3 coding sequence is TGTGCCAGCAGCGGCCAGACAGGTGTGGTTCGAGGGACAGATACGCAGTATTTT. Translating gives CASSGQTGVVRGTDTQYF.

The genes are TRBV7-9 and TRBJ2-2, with 14 bases aligning to TRBD2. The trim removed 3 bases at V and 4 bases at J, leaving 4 bases unmatched. The CDR3 spans 17 residues. CDR1 and CDR2 from the germline V gene are SEHNR and FQNEAQ (reference sequence). CDR3 nucleotides: TGTGCCAGCAGCTTGGGACTAGCGGGAGTAGTCACCGGGGAGCTGTTTTTT. It codes for CASSLGLAGVVTGELFF.

This clone was detected only a few times. The J gene is TRBJ1-1, the V gene TRBV4-3; no clear D gene. The V gene lost 3 bases and the J gene lost 1 base, with 15 bases spanning the gap. CDR1 LGHNA and CDR2 YSLEER come from the germline V gene. The CDR3 totals 16 residues. CDR3 coding DNA: TGCGCCAGCAGCCAGCATCCAAAACCAGGGAACACTGAAGCTTTCTTT. Residues: CASSQHPKPGNTEAFF.

In its sample, this clone was seen a few times. This chain links TRBV19 with TRBJ1-5; no reliable D call. Trimming took 1 base from V and 11 from J, leaving 18 bases between them. Germline CDR1 reads LNHDA; CDR2 reads SQIVND (reference sequence). The CDR3 runs to 15 residues. The CDR3 DNA follows: TGTGCCAGTAGTATAGGGTCAGGCCGACGGTTAGCCCAGCATTTT. Amino acids: CASSIGSGRRLAQHF.

This CDR3 is CASSPLGGNEQFF. The CDR3 coding sequence is TGTGCCAGCTCACCGTTGGGGGGAAATGAGCAGTTCTTC. This rearrangement joins TRBV18 to TRBJ2-1, with D perhaps matching TRBD2 (6 bases). Germline V lookup: CDR1 KGHSH, CDR2 LQKENI. V lost 3 bases to trimming and J lost 7 bases, with 10 bases between them. The CDR3 length is 13 residues.

This chain connects TRBV10-1 to TRBJ2-3; 11 bases are shared with TRBD2. With V trimmed by 7 bases and J by 0 bases, 3 bases remained unmatched. The germline V gene encodes CDR1 WNHNN and CDR2 SYGVQD (reference sequence). This CDR3 comprises 15 residues. The CDR3 DNA follows: TGCGCCAGCATTCTAGCGGGGGGTAGCACAGATACGCAGTATTTT. Its protein product is CASILAGGSTDTQYF.

This clone was seen more than once but under ten times. The genes are TRBV7-3 and TRBJ2-1, with 8 bases aligning to TRBD2. Per germline, CDR1 SGHTA and CDR2 FQGTGA. The CDR3 is 15 residues long. Trimming at V came to 2 bases and at J to 10 bases, leaving 10 bases not matched to a gene. DNA for the CDR3: TGTGCCAGCAGCTTATACGGCGGGAGGACTGGAGAGCAGTTCTTC. Its translation: CASSLYGGRTGEQFF.

The V gene is TRBV5-1, the J gene TRBJ1-2, with 12 bases matching TRBD1. The CDR3 covers 16 residues. Germline values: CDR1 SGHRS, CDR2 YFSETQ. V was clipped by 4 bases and J by 7 bases; unmatched bases: 11. DNA of the CDR3: TGCGCCAGCAGCGGGGGTTCCGGGACAGGGGGCCTTGGCTACACCTTC. It specifies CASSGGSGTGGLGYTF.

The gene calls are TRBV12-3 or TRBV12-4 and TRBJ1-2; D remains unclear. The CDR3 runs 12 residues. V shed 3 bases and J shed 5 bases, with 7 bases lying between them. The CDR3 loop reads CASSFRRYGYTF. The CDR3 DNA follows: TGTGCCAGCAGTTTCCGGAGATATGGCTACACCTTC.

This chain links TRBV9 with TRBJ2-2, with a possible D match to TRBD2 (5 bases). This CDR3 spans 13 amino acids. Germline CDR1 is SGDLS and CDR2 is YYNGEE. V was cut by 4 bases and J by 6 bases, with 10 bases left in between. The CDR3 is CASSLAPAGELFF. CDR3 nucleotide sequence: TGTGCCAGCAGCCTAGCCCCGGCCGGGGAGCTGTTTTTT.

The chain links TRBV7-9 to TRBJ2-5; possibly TRBD1 for D (6 bases). The CDR3 spans 14 residues. Germline CDR1 SEHNR, CDR2 FQNEAQ (reference sequence). V lost 6 bases, J lost 2 bases, and 13 bases lay in between. Here the CDR3 reads CASRLTGLQETQYF. The DNA for the CDR3 is TGTGCCAGCAGACTGACAGGTTTACAAGAGACCCAGTACTTC.

The chain carries TRBV27 and TRBJ2-5, with 10 positions matching TRBD2. The CDR3 is made up of 16 amino acids. Germline-derived CDR1 and CDR2 are MNHEY and SMNVEV (reference sequence). The V segment lost 6 bases and the J segment 6 bases; nucleotides outside the gene matches: 13. The CDR3 sequence is CASRQSASGSGKTQYF. The CDR3 nucleotides read TGTGCCAGCAGACAATCCGCTAGCGGGAGTGGTAAGACCCAGTACTTC.

This rearrangement joins TRBV7-9 to TRBJ2-7; D may be TRBD1 (5 bases). Germline V gives CDR1 SEHNR, CDR2 FQNEAQ (reference sequence). This CDR3 region has 13 residues. V was trimmed by 2 bases and J by 1 base, leaving 6 bases between them. The CDR3 loop reads CASSLRGSYEQYF. The CDR3 coding sequence is TGTGCCAGCAGCTTAAGGGGTTCCTACGAGCAGTACTTC. Complete variable domain (other parts from reference TRBV7-9 and TRBJ2-7): DTGVSQNPRHKITKRGQNVTFRCDPISEHNRLYWYRQTLGQGPEFLTYFQNEAQLEKSRLLSDRFSAERPKGSFSTLEIQRTEQGDSAMYLCASSLRGSYEQYFGPGTRLTVT.